A selection of T cell receptor beta chains follows, all from one sample in a study of blood T cell repertoires in COVID-19. The repertoire was sequenced with immunoSEQ multiplex PCR; TCRdb's copy has only in-frame clones and lacks some. The repertoire holds around 470,000 clones, with about 91% as singletons. The source material was peripheral blood. Every receptor here comes from a man younger than 35 with COVID-19, enrolled during active disease. Both conserved end residues are part of each CDR3. D genes are given only for firm matches. The size field is filled for only some rows; it gives once, few, many or a size class.

.	TRBV7-9	.	TRBJ2-3	CASSLGRPGGTDTQYF	TGTGCCAGCAGCTTAGGTCGGCCCGGAGGCACAGATACGCAGTATTTT
.	TRBV27	.	TRBJ2-3	CASSLSRDNTDTQYF	TGTGCCAGCAGTTTATCACGTGACAACACAGATACGCAGTATTTT
.	TRBV5-1	.	TRBJ1-4	CASSMRVREKLFF	TGCGCCAGCAGCATGCGGGTGCGTGAAAAACTGTTTTTT
few	TRBV7-2	TRBD1	TRBJ1-5	CASSTDRAPTSNQPQHF	TGTGCCAGCAGCACGGACAGGGCCCCAACGAGCAATCAGCCCCAGCATTTT
.	TRBV19	TRBD2	TRBJ2-1	CASSISWLAGGNEQFF	TGTGCCAGTAGTATATCGTGGCTAGCGGGAGGCAATGAGCAGTTCTTC
.	TRBV10-1	.	TRBJ2-5	CASSERWETQYF	TGCGCCAGCAGTGAGCGGTGGGAGACCCAGTACTTC
.	TRBV30	.	TRBJ2-5	CAWMDNQETQYF	TGTGCCTGGATGGACAATCAAGAGACCCAGTACTTC
.	TRBV9	TRBD2	TRBJ2-2	CASSWGGNTGELFF	TGTGCCAGCAGCTGGGGGGGAAACACCGGGGAGCTGTTTTTT
.	TRBV24-1	TRBD2	TRBJ2-1	CATSDPASGHNEQFF	TGTGCCACCAGTGATCCCGCTAGCGGCCACAATGAGCAGTTCTTC
once	TRBV27	.	TRBJ2-7	CASSPTGYEQYF	TGTGCCAGCAGTCCTACCGGGTACGAGCAGTACTTC
.	TRBV29-1	.	TRBJ1-1	CSATGNTEAFF	TGCAGCGCAACAGGAAACACTGAAGCTTTCTTT
.	TRBV5-4	TRBD1	TRBJ2-7	CASSQGQSISSYEQYF	TGTGCCAGCAGCCAGGGACAGTCCATATCCTCCTACGAGCAGTACTTC
.	TRBV7-9	TRBD1	TRBJ1-4	CASSSLLTGTGDEKLFF	TGTGCCAGCAGCTCGCTCCTAACCGGGACAGGGGATGAAAAACTGTTTTTT
.	TRBV2	.	TRBJ1-1	CASRNAAHEAFF	TGTGCCAGCAGGAATGCGGCCCATGAAGCTTTCTTT
.	TRBV14	.	TRBJ2-7	CASSQSLGGLTYEQYF	TGTGCCAGCAGCCAATCCCTCGGGGGACTTACCTACGAGCAGTACTTC
once	TRBV19	.	TRBJ1-5	CAMTHRRSTSNQPQHF	TGTGCCATGACTCACCGGAGGTCCACCAGCAATCAGCCCCAGCATTTT
.	TRBV4-2	.	TRBJ2-1	CASSQIEYNEQFF	TGTGCCAGCAGCCAAATTGAGTACAATGAGCAGTTCTTC
.	TRBV3-1/TRBV3-2	.	TRBJ2-7	CASSLKDYHEQYF	TGTGCCAGCAGCCTAAAAGACTACCACGAGCAGTACTTC
.	TRBV5-5	TRBD1	TRBJ1-5	CASSSGTGHQPQHF	TGTGCCAGCAGCTCCGGGACAGGGCATCAGCCCCAGCATTTT
.	TRBV29-1	TRBD2	TRBJ2-7	CRGLAGEQYF	TGCAGAGGACTAGCGGGTGAGCAGTACTTC
.	TRBV3-1/TRBV3-2	TRBD1	TRBJ1-3	CASSHNRGGSGNTIYF	TGTGCCAGCAGCCACAACAGGGGCGGCTCTGGAAACACCATATATTTT
.	TRBV7-9	.	TRBJ1-1	CASSFLTDSITEAFF	TGTGCCAGCAGCTTTCTCACAGATAGTATAACTGAAGCTTTCTTT
.	TRBV15	.	TRBJ2-1	CATSRGLTRENNEQFF	TGTGCCACCAGCAGAGGCCTGACTAGGGAGAACAATGAGCAGTTCTTC
.	TRBV6-5	.	TRBJ2-7	CASSSLLDRSAYEQYF	TGTGCCAGCAGTTCCCTCCTCGACAGGTCCGCCTACGAGCAGTACTTC
few	TRBV6-6	.	TRBJ1-5	CASSPRGSARGQPQHF	TGTGCCAGCAGTCCGAGAGGATCCGCGCGCGGTCAGCCCCAGCATTTT
.	TRBV13	TRBD1	TRBJ1-4	CASSLSQGARANEKLFF	TGTGCCAGCAGCTTATCTCAGGGGGCGAGGGCTAATGAAAAACTGTTTTTT
.	TRBV11-2	.	TRBJ2-2	CASSLLGGSNTGELFF	TGTGCCAGCAGCTTATTGGGCGGGTCGAACACCGGGGAGCTGTTTTTT
.	TRBV11-2	TRBD2	TRBJ2-1	CASSYTGGNNEQFF	TGTGCCAGCAGCTACACGGGGGGGAACAATGAGCAGTTCTTC
.	TRBV7-9	.	TRBJ1-1	CASSLAQGSNTEAFF	TGTGCCAGCAGCTTAGCGCAGGGAAGCAACACTGAAGCTTTCTTT
.	TRBV7-8	.	TRBJ1-5	CASSLGRGIQPQHF	TGTGCCAGCAGCCTAGGGAGGGGAATACAGCCCCAGCATTTT
.	TRBV12-5	TRBD1	TRBJ2-2	CASGLVPITRTGGFTGELFF	TGTGCTAGTGGTTTGGTCCCAATAACAAGGACAGGCGGATTCACCGGGGAGCTGTTTTTT
.	TRBV5-4	TRBD1	TRBJ2-3	CASGTEADTQYF	TGTGCCAGCGGGACAGAGGCAGATACGCAGTATTTT
.	TRBV11-2	TRBD1	TRBJ2-7	CASSLGQGADEQYF	TGTGCCAGCAGCCTGGGACAGGGTGCGGACGAGCAGTACTTC
few	TRBV10-3	TRBD1	TRBJ2-7	CAISIGQGPYEQYF	TGTGCCATCAGTATAGGACAGGGACCCTACGAGCAGTACTTC
.	TRBV11-2	.	TRBJ2-1	CASSLDGTNYNEQFF	TGTGCCAGCAGCTTAGACGGGACAAACTACAATGAGCAGTTCTTC
once	TRBV5-8	.	TRBJ2-1	CASSSRTINEQFF	TGTGCCAGCAGCTCCCGGACAATCAATGAGCAGTTCTTC
.	TRBV2	TRBD2	TRBJ2-1	CASRFLAGGTDEQFF	TGTGCCAGCAGGTTTTTAGCGGGAGGAACCGATGAGCAGTTCTTC
.	TRBV19	.	TRBJ1-1	CASSFHPAVGNTEAFF	TGTGCCAGTAGTTTCCACCCCGCAGTTGGGAACACTGAAGCTTTCTTT
.	TRBV3-1/TRBV3-2	.	TRBJ1-5	CASSHGAFSNQPQHF	TGTGCCAGCAGCCATGGGGCGTTTAGCAATCAGCCCCAGCATTTT
.	TRBV30	TRBD1	TRBJ1-2	CAAEGASFGYTF	TGTGCCGCTGAGGGGGCGAGTTTTGGCTACACCTTC